This paragraph covers one T cell receptor (beta chain) sequence. This sample was included in a study of technical replicates of blood from several donors. Here immunoSEQ multiplex PCR was the method, and the copy in TCRdb shows in-frame clones only, minus some. The sample has approximately 76,000 clones; about 91% are singletons. V was trimmed by 3 bases and J by 3 bases, leaving 14 bases between them. CDR1 and CDR2 from the germline V gene are LGHNA and YNFKEQ. This CDR3 has 16 amino acids. The sample taken for sequencing was T cells isolated from PBMCs. The chain recombines TRBV4-2 with TRBJ2-2, with D perhaps TRBD2 (6 bases). The clonotype comes from a human donor in good health. In DNA, the CDR3 is TGTGCCAGCAGCCAGCCACAACTAGCTGACACCGGGGAGCTGTTTTTT. It yields the protein CASSQPQLADTGELFF.